The 14 T cell receptor beta chains below all came from one sample that was sequenced in a study of hypomethylating agent response in myelodysplastic syndrome. This table comes from immunoSEQ multiplex PCR, and its TCRdb copy is limited to in-frame clones, with some not included. The data show around 3,300 clones, roughly four fifths seen once. The sample was bone marrow, taken before or after starting hypomethylating agent treatment for myelodysplastic syndrome (not recorded which). Source of these receptors: a human donor with myelodysplastic syndrome.

The chain links TRBV7-2 to TRBJ2-2; weak D call: TRBD2 (5 bases). Germline values: CDR1 SGHTA, CDR2 FQGNSA. The CDR3 has 19 residues. V shed 4 bases and J shed 0 bases, with 21 bases lying between them. The CDR3 loop is CASSSLGGFAKANTGELFF. DNA for the CDR3: TGTGCCAGCAGCTCACTGGGCGGGTTTGCGAAGGCGAACACCGGGGAGCTGTTTTTT.

This clone counts as large. This chain links TRBV7-9 with TRBJ2-1; TRBD2 aligns across 9 bases. Germline trimming cut 5 bases from V and 6 bases from J; bases unmatched to any gene: 8. The CDR3 extends over 15 amino acids. Germline CDR1 is SEHNR and CDR2 is FQNEAQ (reference sequence). The CDR3 coding sequence is TGTGCCAGCAGCCCTTATGCGGGAGGGCCCAATGAGCAGTTCTTC. Its translation: CASSPYAGGPNEQFF.

In its sample, this clone was seen once. The chain carries TRBV15 and TRBJ2-7; 8 bases are shared with TRBD1. Trimming took 3 bases from V and 4 from J; bases not matched to a gene: 8. The V gene's germline CDR1 is LNHNV and CDR2 YYDKDF (reference sequence). The CDR3 has 15 amino acids. As DNA, the CDR3 is TGTGCCACCAGCAGTAACCGGGACAGGATATACGAGCAGTACTTC. This gives the protein CATSSNRDRIYEQYF.

The CDR3 region is CASSPLQNTGELFF. The CDR3 region has the DNA TGTGCCAGCAGCCCCCTCCAAAACACCGGGGAGCTGTTTTTT. The chain joins TRBV5-4 to TRBJ2-2; no reliable D call. Germline CDR1 is SGHNT and CDR2 is YYREEE (reference sequence). The CDR3 contains 14 residues. V was clipped by 4 bases and J by 2 bases, with 9 bases between them. Filled out from reference TRBV5-4 and TRBJ2-2, the complete variable domain reads ETGVTQSPTHLIKTRGQQVTLRCSSQSGHNTVSWYQQALGQGPQFIFQYYREEENGRGNFPPRFSGLQFPNYSSELNVNALELDDSALYLCASSPLQNTGELFFGEGSRLTVL.

The chain has TRBV19 and TRBJ1-4; a possible D gene is TRBD1 (6 bases). Germline V gene sequence: CDR1 LNHDA, CDR2 SQIVND (reference sequence). V was trimmed by 6 bases and J by 5 bases, leaving 19 bases between them. This CDR3 region has 16 residues. The CDR3 nucleotides are TGTGCCAGTAGCGTACCAAGGGGGAGATTCAATGAAAAACTGTTTTTT. Protein: CASSVPRGRFNEKLFF.

The chain is built from TRBV7-6 and TRBJ2-5; 7 bases line up with TRBD2. Germline V gene lookup returns CDR1 SGHVS and CDR2 FNYEAQ. The CDR3 contains 14 residues. Trimming took 10 bases from V and 2 from J; bases not matched to a gene: 10. The CDR3: CANPEDSGQETQYF. For the CDR3, the DNA is TGTGCCAACCCGGAGGATAGCGGGCAAGAGACCCAGTACTTC.

V usage is TRBV5-6 and J usage is TRBJ2-5, with 11 bases lining up with TRBD1. With the DNA end fitting TRBJ2-7 better, the J assignment may be wrong. The CDR3 has 16 residues. Germline V gives CDR1 SGHDT, CDR2 YYEEEE. The CDR3 DNA reads as TGTGCCAGCAGCTTGGCCGGGACAGGGGGTCTCTACGAGCAGTACTTC. As protein: CASSLAGTGGLYEQYF.

V is TRBV19 and J is TRBJ1-2, with a possible D match to TRBD1 (5 bases). This CDR3 has 15 residues. The ends were cut back, 3 bases at V and 4 bases at J, with 15 bases in the middle. Germline V CDR1 and CDR2: LNHDA, SQIVND (reference sequence). CDR3: CASSIREQVSYGYTF. Here the CDR3 DNA reads TGTGCCAGTAGTATTAGGGAACAGGTGTCCTATGGCTACACCTTC.

The chain links TRBV10-1 to TRBJ2-7; 7 bases map to TRBD1. This CDR3 spans 19 amino acids. Germline V gives CDR1 WNHNN, CDR2 SYGVQD (reference sequence). Trimming at V came to 6 bases and at J to 2 bases, leaving 22 bases not matched to a gene. This chain's CDR3 is CASSKGQVETFFWTYEQYF. CDR3 nucleotides: TGCGCCAGCAGCAAAGGACAGGTGGAAACCTTCTTTTGGACCTACGAGCAGTACTTC.

The genes are TRBV29-1 and TRBJ2-7; D unclear. Trimming pared 5 bases from V and 1 base from J, leaving 12 bases between. The V gene's germline CDR1 is SQVTM and CDR2 ANQGSEA. This CDR3 region has 13 residues. CDR3 protein: CSVTDRKSYEQYF. The CDR3 region has the DNA TGCAGCGTTACCGACCGCAAGTCCTACGAGCAGTACTTC.

The rearrangement links TRBV21-1 to TRBJ2-3; the table assigns TRBD2, which was not confirmed against the DNA. TRBV21-1 is described as a pseudogene. The CDR3 contains 22 residues. The CDR3 region is CASSKFKKSATSGLISTDTQYF. CDR3 in DNA: TGTGCCAGCAGCAAATTTAAAAAGTCCGCGACTAGCGGACTCATAAGCACAGATACGCAGTATTTT.

The rearrangement joins TRBV7-6 to TRBJ1-3, with D possibly matching TRBD1 (5 bases). The germline CDR1 and CDR2 sequences are SGHVS and FNYEAQ. Trimming cost V 3 bases and J 1 base, with 7 bases left between them. The CDR3 length is 14 residues. CDR3 nucleotides: TGTGCCAGCAGCTTGGGGCTGTCTGGAAACACCATATATTTT. Protein product: CASSLGLSGNTIYF.

V usage is TRBV9 and J usage is TRBJ2-2, with D possibly matching TRBD2 (7 bases). V was clipped by 2 bases and J by 4 bases, with 18 bases between them. The CDR3 is 17 residues long. Germline-derived CDR1 and CDR2 are SGDLS and YYNGEE. The CDR3 bases are TGTGCCAGCAGCGTGAGGGGGGGGGCCGGTAGCACCGGGGAGCTGTTTTTT. This codes for CASSVRGGAGSTGELFF.

This chain connects TRBV2 to TRBJ2-5, with D perhaps TRBD2 (5 bases). Matching the DNA end better, TRBJ2-7 makes the J call doubtful. Germline V CDR1 and CDR2: SNHLY, FYNNEI. The CDR3 runs 12 residues. DNA of the CDR3: TGTGCCACGGAACCGGGAAACTACGAGCAGTACTTC. Encoded protein: CATEPGNYEQYF.